The TCR beta chain under discussion was sequenced for a study of PD-1 blockade in classical Hodgkin lymphoma. Notes on the study in general: Those achieving complete response showed baseline diversity like newly diagnosed patients.

Concerning this clone: Its specificity is not known.

The CDR3 runs 15 residues. Trimming cost V 3 bases and J 1 base, with 12 bases left between them. The germline gives CDR1 SNHLY, CDR2 FYNNEI. Time point in this sample: cycle 4 day 1 (C4D1), after six to seven weeks of nivolumab. All patients experienced relapse after autologous stem cell transplantation, and brentuximab vedotin exposure was variable. The assay was immunoSEQ multiplex PCR, and TCRdb's table has in-frame clones only and misses some. The sample contains over 85,000 clones, 90% of which appear only once. The V call is TRBV2, the J call TRBJ1-1; D remains unclear. The sample consisted of peripheral blood mononuclear cells (PBMCs), taken before the fourth cycle of nivolumab. The TCR sequence derives from a human donor with classical Hodgkin lymphoma. The CDR3 DNA reads TGTGCCAGCAGTGATTACGAAACGAAGAACACTGAAGCTTTCTTT. It is translated as CASSDYETKNTEAFF.